The rows below give T cell receptor beta chains drawn from one sample of a study of regulatory T cells in long-lasting Graves disease. MiXCR was run by TCRdb on the multiplex PCR reads, yielding one entry per CDR3 protein. The sample shows about 440,000 distinct CDR3 sequences, 15% of them seen only once. This sample was also put to use in a study of T cells in Graves' hyperthyroidism and ophthalmopathy.

Source: peripheral blood mononuclear cells (PBMCs), taken at new diagnosis, from a patient treated with antithyroid drugs. These receptors came from a woman aged 25-40 years with Graves disease. The CDR3 runs from the conserved cysteine through the conserved F or W. The D gene is left open where the match is weak. Expanded clones get a size class; other rows say once, few or many, or leave the size out.

abundance: few
v_gene: TRBV25-1
d_gene: .
j_gene: TRBJ2-7
CDR3aa: CASTTGVGAGTYEQYF
CDR3nt: TGTGCCAGCACTACCGGGGTTGGGGCAGGGACCTACGAGCAGTACTTC

abundance: many
v_gene: TRBV28
d_gene: TRBD2
j_gene: TRBJ2-5
CDR3aa: CASSFGREETQYF
CDR3nt: TGTGCCAGCAGTTTCGGGAGGGAAGAGACCCAGTACTTC

abundance: few
v_gene: TRBV7-3
d_gene: .
j_gene: TRBJ2-7
CDR3aa: CASSLSVGNEQYF
CDR3nt: TGTGCCAGCAGCTTATCCGTAGGGAACGAGCAGTACTTC

abundance: many
v_gene: TRBV4-1
d_gene: .
j_gene: TRBJ1-4
CDR3aa: CASSPQGRATNEKLFF
CDR3nt: TGCGCCAGCAGCCCACAGGGAAGGGCAACTAATGAAAAACTGTTTTTT

abundance: .
v_gene: TRBV9
d_gene: TRBD2
j_gene: TRBJ2-1
CDR3aa: CASSGGLAGGGNEQFF
CDR3nt: TGTGCCAGCAGCGGGGGACTAGCGGGAGGAGGGAATGAGCAGTTCTTC

abundance: few
v_gene: TRBV7-9
d_gene: .
j_gene: TRBJ1-3
CDR3aa: CASSLNPRGASGNTIYF
CDR3nt: TGTGCCAGCAGCTTAAATCCCCGGGGGGCGTCCGGAAACACCATATATTTT

abundance: .
v_gene: TRBV5-1
d_gene: TRBD2
j_gene: TRBJ2-5
CDR3aa: CASSQTSGNVQETQYF
CDR3nt: TGCGCCAGCAGCCAGACTAGCGGGAACGTCCAAGAGACCCAGTACTTC

abundance: many
v_gene: TRBV19
d_gene: TRBD2
j_gene: TRBJ2-1
CDR3aa: CASSIEVAGGPSNEQFF
CDR3nt: TGTGCCAGTAGTATAGAGGTAGCGGGAGGGCCTTCCAATGAGCAGTTCTTC

abundance: many
v_gene: TRBV30
d_gene: TRBD1
j_gene: TRBJ1-5
CDR3aa: CAWSYGQGDQPQHF
CDR3nt: TGTGCCTGGAGTTATGGACAGGGGGACCAGCCCCAGCATTTT

abundance: many
v_gene: TRBV7-3
d_gene: .
j_gene: TRBJ2-7
CDR3aa: CASSKGGGSSYEQYF
CDR3nt: TGTGCCAGCAGCAAAGGAGGGGGAAGCTCCTACGAGCAGTACTTC

abundance: many
v_gene: TRBV19
d_gene: TRBD1
j_gene: TRBJ1-1
CDR3aa: CASSLGTGLNTEAFF
CDR3nt: TGTGCCAGTAGCCTAGGGACAGGGTTGAACACTGAAGCTTTCTTT

abundance: many
v_gene: TRBV5-6
d_gene: TRBD1
j_gene: TRBJ1-2
CDR3aa: CASSLIVGTGDSNYGYTF
CDR3nt: TGTGCCAGCAGCTTGATCGTTGGGACAGGGGATTCTAACTATGGCTACACCTTC

abundance: few
v_gene: TRBV6-5
d_gene: .
j_gene: TRBJ1-3
CDR3aa: CASSYWPRRGSGNTIYF
CDR3nt: TGTGCCAGCAGTTATTGGCCACGCAGGGGCTCTGGAAACACCATATATTTT

abundance: many
v_gene: TRBV7-9
d_gene: TRBD2
j_gene: TRBJ2-3
CDR3aa: CASSSPGTSGPNTDTQYF
CDR3nt: TGTGCCAGCAGCTCCCCCGGGACTAGCGGACCGAACACAGATACGCAGTATTTT

abundance: many
v_gene: TRBV18
d_gene: .
j_gene: TRBJ1-1
CDR3aa: CASSPSAIGGTEAFF
CDR3nt: TGTGCCAGCTCGCCCTCAGCGATTGGGGGCACTGAAGCTTTCTTT

abundance: .
v_gene: TRBV29-1
d_gene: TRBD2
j_gene: TRBJ2-1
CDR3aa: CSALLAGINEQFF
CDR3nt: TGCAGCGCTCTCCTAGCGGGAATAAATGAGCAGTTCTTC

abundance: .
v_gene: TRBV30
d_gene: .
j_gene: TRBJ1-6
CDR3aa: CAWNSGSTNSPLHF
CDR3nt: TGTGCCTGGAACTCAGGGTCCACCAATTCACCCCTCCACTTT

abundance: .
v_gene: TRBV3-1
d_gene: .
j_gene: TRBJ1-5
CDR3aa: CASSHDVARLRGQPQHF
CDR3nt: TGTGCCAGCAGCCACGATGTCGCCAGGTTGAGAGGGCAGCCCCAGCATTTT

abundance: few
v_gene: TRBV24-1
d_gene: .
j_gene: TRBJ2-1
CDR3aa: CATSERLYNEQFF
CDR3nt: TGTGCCACCAGTGAACGTCTCTACAATGAGCAGTTCTTC

abundance: many
v_gene: TRBV20-1
d_gene: TRBD2
j_gene: TRBJ2-2
CDR3aa: CSVPRILAGVNTGELFF
CDR3nt: TGCAGTGTCCCTCGAATACTAGCGGGAGTAAACACCGGGGAGCTGTTTTTT

abundance: many
v_gene: TRBV6-2/TRBV6-3
d_gene: .
j_gene: TRBJ2-5
CDR3aa: CASRQHETQYF
CDR3nt: TGTGCCAGCAGGCAGCACGAGACCCAGTACTTC

abundance: few
v_gene: TRBV7-2
d_gene: TRBD1
j_gene: TRBJ2-2
CDR3aa: CASSEQGVNTGELFF
CDR3nt: TGTGCCAGCAGCGAACAGGGGGTCAACACCGGGGAGCTGTTTTTT

abundance: many
v_gene: TRBV5-6
d_gene: TRBD1
j_gene: TRBJ1-5
CDR3aa: CASSAGQFNQPQHF
CDR3nt: TGTGCCAGCAGCGCGGGACAGTTCAATCAGCCCCAGCATTTT

abundance: many
v_gene: TRBV7-9
d_gene: TRBD2
j_gene: TRBJ2-3
CDR3aa: CASSSGTSGSPTDTQYF
CDR3nt: TGTGCCAGCAGCTCGGGGACTAGCGGGTCCCCCACAGATACGCAGTATTTT

abundance: many
v_gene: TRBV7-9
d_gene: TRBD2
j_gene: TRBJ2-7
CDR3aa: CASSPRLSGSYEQYF
CDR3nt: TGTGCCAGCAGCCCCCGTCTGAGCGGGAGTTACGAGCAGTACTTC

abundance: few
v_gene: TRBV13
d_gene: .
j_gene: TRBJ1-3
CDR3aa: CASSFGSISGNTIYF
CDR3nt: TGTGCCAGCAGCTTCGGCAGTATCTCTGGAAACACCATATATTTT

abundance: .
v_gene: TRBV4-2
d_gene: TRBD1
j_gene: TRBJ2-3
CDR3aa: CASSQETGGNTDTQYF
CDR3nt: TGTGCCAGCAGCCAAGAGACAGGGGGAAACACAGATACGCAGTATTTT

abundance: few
v_gene: TRBV27
d_gene: TRBD2
j_gene: TRBJ2-1
CDR3aa: CASSGRGIGGEQFF
CDR3nt: TGTGCCAGCAGCGGGAGGGGGATAGGGGGTGAGCAGTTCTTC